The rows below give T cell receptor beta chains drawn from one sample of a study of identical twins. Each CDR3 protein gets one entry after TCRdb re-called the 5' RACE reads with MiXCR. The sample carries 1.5 million or so distinct CDR3 sequences, about 32% recorded once. Sequences were obtained from cord blood. All receptors derive from a newborn girl in good health. Each CDR3 is given with its conserved first and last residue. A D gene is named only where the DNA matches it firmly. Clone size is given for some rows only: seen once, a few or many times, or a class if the clone is expanded.

D gene: -
J gene: TRBJ2-3
clone size: -
V gene: TRBV5-1
CDR3 protein: CASSWPLKSSTDTQYF
CDR3 DNA: TGCGCCAGCAGCTGGCCTTTGAAGTCCAGCACAGATACGCAGTATTTT

D gene: TRBD1
J gene: TRBJ1-2
clone size: few
V gene: TRBV29-1
CDR3 protein: CSADPQGVGYTF
CDR3 DNA: TGCAGCGCCGACCCCCAGGGGGTTGGCTACACCTTC

D gene: TRBD2
J gene: TRBJ2-3
clone size: -
V gene: TRBV11-2
CDR3 protein: CASSFWGHAGDTDTQYF
CDR3 DNA: TGTGCCAGCAGCTTTTGGGGCCACGCGGGAGACACAGATACGCAGTATTTT

D gene: -
J gene: TRBJ2-7
clone size: -
V gene: TRBV25-1
CDR3 protein: CASSEPQRDEQYF
CDR3 DNA: TGTGCCAGCAGTGAACCACAGCGCGATGAGCAGTACTTC

D gene: -
J gene: TRBJ2-5
clone size: -
V gene: TRBV28
CDR3 protein: CASSLWTGEGETQYF
CDR3 DNA: TGTGCCAGCAGTTTATGGACAGGGGAGGGAGAGACCCAGTACTTC

D gene: TRBD2
J gene: TRBJ2-7
clone size: -
V gene: TRBV11-2
CDR3 protein: CASSSSGLYYEQYF
CDR3 DNA: TGTGCCAGCAGCTCTAGCGGGCTATACTACGAGCAGTACTTC

D gene: TRBD1
J gene: TRBJ1-6
clone size: -
V gene: TRBV20-1
CDR3 protein: CSARRTGINSPLHF
CDR3 DNA: TGCAGTGCTAGGAGGACAGGGATTAATTCACCCCTCCACTTT

D gene: -
J gene: TRBJ1-2
clone size: few
V gene: TRBV9
CDR3 protein: CASSPYEEDYGYTF
CDR3 DNA: TGTGCCAGCAGCCCCTACGAGGAGGACTATGGCTACACCTTC

D gene: TRBD1
J gene: TRBJ1-1
clone size: -
V gene: TRBV14
CDR3 protein: CASSHWQGGTEAFF
CDR3 DNA: TGTGCCAGCAGCCACTGGCAGGGGGGGACTGAAGCTTTCTTT

D gene: TRBD1
J gene: TRBJ1-2
clone size: few
V gene: TRBV27
CDR3 protein: CASSLSAGGGNDGYTF
CDR3 DNA: TGTGCCAGCAGTTTATCGGCAGGAGGGGGCAACGATGGCTACACCTTC

D gene: TRBD2
J gene: TRBJ2-7
clone size: few
V gene: TRBV29-1
CDR3 protein: CSGSLAGATYEQYF
CDR3 DNA: TGCAGCGGGTCTCTAGCGGGGGCGACCTACGAGCAGTACTTC

D gene: -
J gene: TRBJ2-7
clone size: -
V gene: TRBV12-3/TRBV12-4
CDR3 protein: CASSDRRQGTEQYF
CDR3 DNA: TGTGCCAGCAGTGACCGGAGGCAGGGTACCGAGCAGTACTTC

D gene: -
J gene: TRBJ2-5
clone size: -
V gene: TRBV4-2
CDR3 protein: CASSQDMANEQYF
CDR3 DNA: TGTGCCAGCAGCCAAGATATGGCGAATGAGCAGTACTTC

D gene: -
J gene: TRBJ2-1
clone size: -
V gene: TRBV10-3
CDR3 protein: CAISESRAEQFF
CDR3 DNA: TGTGCCATCAGTGAGTCAAGGGCTGAGCAGTTCTTC

D gene: -
J gene: TRBJ1-1
clone size: -
V gene: TRBV29-1
CDR3 protein: CSVEVGQEDTEAFF
CDR3 DNA: TGCAGCGTTGAGGTGGGGCAGGAGGACACTGAAGCTTTCTTT

D gene: -
J gene: TRBJ2-4
clone size: -
V gene: TRBV4-2
CDR3 protein: CASSQPGQNIQYF
CDR3 DNA: TGTGCCAGCAGCCAACCGGGACAAAACATTCAGTACTTC

D gene: -
J gene: TRBJ2-3
clone size: -
V gene: TRBV24-1
CDR3 protein: CAISQGSTDTQYF
CDR3 DNA: TGTGCCATCAGCCAGGGGAGCACAGATACGCAGTATTTT

D gene: -
J gene: TRBJ1-4
clone size: -
V gene: TRBV5-1
CDR3 protein: CASSSWTAANEKLFF
CDR3 DNA: TGCGCCAGCAGCTCTTGGACAGCGGCAAATGAAAAACTGTTTTTT

D gene: -
J gene: TRBJ2-7
clone size: -
V gene: TRBV5-1
CDR3 protein: CASNDGSPYNEQYF
CDR3 DNA: TGCGCCAGCAACGACGGGAGTCCCTACAATGAGCAGTACTTC

D gene: -
J gene: TRBJ1-2
clone size: few
V gene: TRBV5-6
CDR3 protein: CASSRRTSFYGYTF
CDR3 DNA: TGTGCCAGCAGCCGGCGGACATCTTTCTATGGCTACACCTTC

D gene: -
J gene: TRBJ2-7
clone size: -
V gene: TRBV4-2
CDR3 protein: CASSPGEFILEQYF
CDR3 DNA: TGTGCCAGCAGCCCCGGGGAGTTTATTCTCGAGCAGTACTTC

D gene: TRBD1
J gene: TRBJ2-4
clone size: few
V gene: TRBV6-5
CDR3 protein: CASSYSIRDRGPENIQYF
CDR3 DNA: TGTGCCAGCAGTTACTCGATTCGGGACAGGGGGCCGGAAAACATTCAGTACTTC

D gene: -
J gene: TRBJ1-2
clone size: -
V gene: TRBV11-2
CDR3 protein: CASSLSLEEGLNYGYTF
CDR3 DNA: TGTGCCAGCAGCTTATCCTTGGAGGAGGGCCTTAACTATGGCTACACCTTC

D gene: -
J gene: TRBJ2-7
clone size: few
V gene: TRBV5-1
CDR3 protein: CASRRAHGYNEQYF
CDR3 DNA: TGCGCCAGCAGACGGGCCCATGGCTACAATGAGCAGTACTTC

D gene: TRBD2
J gene: TRBJ2-1
clone size: few
V gene: TRBV4-1
CDR3 protein: CASSQTSALFGNEQFF
CDR3 DNA: TGCGCCAGCAGCCAAACTAGCGCCCTTTTCGGCAATGAGCAGTTCTTC

D gene: -
J gene: TRBJ2-7
clone size: few
V gene: TRBV4-1
CDR3 protein: CASSQESRSYEQYF
CDR3 DNA: TGCGCCAGCAGCCAAGAGAGCCGGTCCTACGAGCAGTACTTC

D gene: -
J gene: TRBJ1-2
clone size: -
V gene: TRBV28
CDR3 protein: CASIPPGGDNYGYTF
CDR3 DNA: TGTGCCAGCATTCCTCCTGGGGGGGATAACTATGGCTACACCTTC

D gene: -
J gene: TRBJ2-7
clone size: many
V gene: TRBV29-1
CDR3 protein: CSVPGPSYEQYF
CDR3 DNA: TGCAGCGTCCCCGGGCCTTCCTACGAGCAGTACTTC

D gene: TRBD2
J gene: TRBJ2-7
clone size: -
V gene: TRBV6-6
CDR3 protein: CASSYPLAGAGDEQYF
CDR3 DNA: TGTGCCAGCAGTTACCCGCTAGCGGGAGCAGGCGACGAGCAGTACTTC

D gene: -
J gene: TRBJ1-4
clone size: -
V gene: TRBV6-1
CDR3 protein: CASGQWGSNEKLFF
CDR3 DNA: TGTGCCAGCGGTCAGTGGGGGAGTAATGAAAAACTGTTTTTT

D gene: -
J gene: TRBJ1-4
clone size: few
V gene: TRBV29-1
CDR3 protein: CSAARGATNEKLFF
CDR3 DNA: TGCAGCGCTGCCAGGGGTGCAACTAATGAAAAACTGTTTTTT

D gene: TRBD2
J gene: TRBJ2-3
clone size: -
V gene: TRBV28
CDR3 protein: CASSLAGGGENTQYF
CDR3 DNA: TGTGCCAGCAGCTTAGCGGGTGGAGGCGAGAATACGCAGTATTTT

D gene: TRBD1
J gene: TRBJ2-1
clone size: few
V gene: TRBV12-3/TRBV12-4
CDR3 protein: CASSRQGGDSYNEQFF
CDR3 DNA: TGTGCCAGCAGTCGACAGGGGGGGGACTCCTACAATGAGCAGTTCTTC

D gene: TRBD2
J gene: TRBJ2-1
clone size: few
V gene: TRBV12-3/TRBV12-4
CDR3 protein: CASKSSGLDNEQFF
CDR3 DNA: TGTGCCAGCAAGTCTAGTGGACTAGATAATGAGCAGTTCTTC

D gene: -
J gene: TRBJ2-7
clone size: -
V gene: TRBV6-2/TRBV6-3
CDR3 protein: CASSYYLRTKIYEQYF
CDR3 DNA: TGTGCCAGCAGTTACTATCTAAGGACTAAAATCTACGAGCAGTACTTC

D gene: -
J gene: TRBJ2-3
clone size: -
V gene: TRBV3-1
CDR3 protein: CASSLISREDTQYF
CDR3 DNA: TGTGCCAGCAGCCTCATATCTAGGGAGGATACGCAGTATTTT

D gene: TRBD1
J gene: TRBJ1-1
clone size: -
V gene: TRBV20-1
CDR3 protein: CSANPTRGGTEAFF
CDR3 DNA: TGCAGTGCCAATCCCACCAGGGGGGGCACTGAAGCTTTCTTT

D gene: -
J gene: TRBJ2-3
clone size: few
V gene: TRBV4-1
CDR3 protein: CASSQDQKTPTDTQYF
CDR3 DNA: TGCGCCAGCAGCCAAGATCAAAAAACCCCCACAGATACGCAGTATTTT

D gene: -
J gene: TRBJ1-2
clone size: few
V gene: TRBV29-1
CDR3 protein: CSVDRGGDGYTF
CDR3 DNA: TGCAGCGTTGACAGGGGAGGGGATGGCTACACCTTC

D gene: -
J gene: TRBJ1-1
clone size: -
V gene: TRBV4-2
CDR3 protein: CASSPRTERNTEAFF
CDR3 DNA: TGTGCCAGCAGCCCTCGGACAGAGAGGAACACTGAAGCTTTCTTT

D gene: TRBD2
J gene: TRBJ2-1
clone size: -
V gene: TRBV7-2
CDR3 protein: CASSVVSTSGYNEQFF
CDR3 DNA: TGTGCCAGCAGCGTGGTGAGTACTAGCGGCTACAATGAGCAGTTCTTC